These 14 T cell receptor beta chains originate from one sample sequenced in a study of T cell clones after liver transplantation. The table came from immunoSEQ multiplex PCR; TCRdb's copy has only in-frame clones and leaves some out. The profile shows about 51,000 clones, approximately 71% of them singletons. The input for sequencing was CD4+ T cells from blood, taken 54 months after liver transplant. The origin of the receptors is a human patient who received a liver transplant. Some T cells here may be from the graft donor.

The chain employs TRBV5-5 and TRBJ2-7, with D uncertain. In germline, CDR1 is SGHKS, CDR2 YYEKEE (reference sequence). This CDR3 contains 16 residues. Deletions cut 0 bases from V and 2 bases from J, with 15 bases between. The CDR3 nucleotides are TGTGCCAGCAGCTTGGTCTCCATTTATTGGACCTACGAGCAGTACTTC. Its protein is CASSLVSIYWTYEQYF.

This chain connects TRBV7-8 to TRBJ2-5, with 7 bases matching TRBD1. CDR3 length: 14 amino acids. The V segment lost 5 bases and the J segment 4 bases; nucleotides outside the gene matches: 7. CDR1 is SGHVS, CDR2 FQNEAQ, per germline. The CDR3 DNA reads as TGTGCCAGCAGCACGACAGGGTTGGGAGAGACCCAGTACTTC. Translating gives CASSTTGLGETQYF. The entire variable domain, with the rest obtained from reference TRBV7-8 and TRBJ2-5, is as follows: GAGVSQSPRYKVAKRGQDVALRCDPISGHVSLFWYQQALGQGPEFLTYFQNEAQLDKSGLPSDRFFAERPEGSVSTLKIQRTQQEDSAVYLCASSTTGLGETQYFGPGTRLLVL.

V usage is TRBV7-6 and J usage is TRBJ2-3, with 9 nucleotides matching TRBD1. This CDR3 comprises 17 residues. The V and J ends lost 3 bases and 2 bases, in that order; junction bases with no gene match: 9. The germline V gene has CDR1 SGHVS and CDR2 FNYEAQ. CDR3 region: CASSLAPGQGSTDTQYF. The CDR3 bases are TGTGCCAGCAGCTTGGCCCCGGGACAGGGATCCACAGATACGCAGTATTTT.

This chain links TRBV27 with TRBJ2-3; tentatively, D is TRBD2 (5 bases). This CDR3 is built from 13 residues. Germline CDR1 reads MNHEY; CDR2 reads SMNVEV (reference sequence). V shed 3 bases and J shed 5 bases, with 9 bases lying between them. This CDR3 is CASSLRVGDTQYF. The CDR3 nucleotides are TGTGCCAGCAGTTTGAGGGTTGGAGATACGCAGTATTTT.

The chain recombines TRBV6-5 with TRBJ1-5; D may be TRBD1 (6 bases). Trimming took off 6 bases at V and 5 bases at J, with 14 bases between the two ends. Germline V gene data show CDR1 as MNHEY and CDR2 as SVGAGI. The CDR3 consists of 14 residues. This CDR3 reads CASSRNREHQPQHF. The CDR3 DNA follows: TGTGCCAGCAGCCGAAACAGGGAGCATCAGCCCCAGCATTTT.

CDR3 bases: TGTGCCAGCTCACCAGGACGGGCGAACACTGAAGCTTTCTTT. Translated, it gives CASSPGRANTEAFF. This sequence joins TRBV18 and TRBJ1-1; D not certain. This CDR3 contains 14 residues. Per germline, CDR1 KGHSH and CDR2 LQKENI. Trimming removed 2 bases from V and 1 base from J, with 8 bases in between.

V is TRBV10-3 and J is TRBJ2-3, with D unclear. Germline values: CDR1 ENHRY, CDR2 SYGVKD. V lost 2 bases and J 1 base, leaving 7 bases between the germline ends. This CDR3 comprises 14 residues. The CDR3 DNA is TGTGCCATCAGTGAGGACAAGGGCACAGATACGCAGTATTTT. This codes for CAISEDKGTDTQYF.

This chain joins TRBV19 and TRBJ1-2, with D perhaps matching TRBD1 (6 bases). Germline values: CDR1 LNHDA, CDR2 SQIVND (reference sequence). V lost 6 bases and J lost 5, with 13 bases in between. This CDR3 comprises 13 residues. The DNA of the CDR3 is TGTGCCAGTAGGGGGGCGACGTTTTATGGCTACACCTTC. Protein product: CASRGATFYGYTF.

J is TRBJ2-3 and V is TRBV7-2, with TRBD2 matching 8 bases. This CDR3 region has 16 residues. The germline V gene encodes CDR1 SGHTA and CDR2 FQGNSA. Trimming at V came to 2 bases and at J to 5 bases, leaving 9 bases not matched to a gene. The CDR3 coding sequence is TGTGCCAGCAGCTTAATGACGGGGGGGCCGCGAGATACGCAGTATTTT. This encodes CASSLMTGGPRDTQYF. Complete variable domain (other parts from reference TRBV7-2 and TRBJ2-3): GAGVSQSPSNKVTEKGKDVELRCDPISGHTALYWYRQSLGQGLEFLIYFQGNSAPDKSGLPSDRFSAERTGGSVSTLTIQRTQQEDSAVYLCASSLMTGGPRDTQYFGPGTRLTVL.

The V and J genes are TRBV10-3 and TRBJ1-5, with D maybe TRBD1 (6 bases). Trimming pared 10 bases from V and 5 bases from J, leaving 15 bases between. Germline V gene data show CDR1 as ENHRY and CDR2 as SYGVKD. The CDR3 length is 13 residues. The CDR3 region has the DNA TGTGCCACTACGGGGGGCGCGGATCAGCCCCAGCATTTT. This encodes CATTGGADQPQHF.

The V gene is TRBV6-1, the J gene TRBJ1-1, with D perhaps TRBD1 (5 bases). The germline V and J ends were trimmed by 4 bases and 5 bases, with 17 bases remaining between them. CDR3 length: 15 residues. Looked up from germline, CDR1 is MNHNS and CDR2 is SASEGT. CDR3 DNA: TGTGCCAGCAGTGGCCTTGGGGGGAGTTGGACTGAAGCTTTCTTT. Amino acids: CASSGLGGSWTEAFF.

The CDR3 DNA reads as TGTGCCAGCAGCTTAAGAACAGGGTCTAGGAACACCATATATTTT. Residues: CASSLRTGSRNTIYF. This chain connects TRBV11-2 to TRBJ1-3; tentatively, D is TRBD1 (6 bases). Deletions cut 2 bases from V and 7 bases from J, with 15 bases between. The CDR3 is made up of 15 amino acids. Germline loops: CDR1 SGHAT, CDR2 FQNNGV.

This CDR3 reads CASSSTPGLAGGRSYNEQFF. In nucleotides, the CDR3 is TGTGCCAGCAGCTCGACACCGGGACTAGCGGGGGGTAGGTCCTACAATGAGCAGTTCTTC. The chain links TRBV7-7 to TRBJ2-1, with TRBD2 identical over 15 bases. The CDR3 is 20 amino acids. Germline CDR1 reads SSHAT; CDR2 reads FNYEAQ (reference sequence). Germline trimming cut 4 bases from V and 1 base from J; bases unmatched to any gene: 11.

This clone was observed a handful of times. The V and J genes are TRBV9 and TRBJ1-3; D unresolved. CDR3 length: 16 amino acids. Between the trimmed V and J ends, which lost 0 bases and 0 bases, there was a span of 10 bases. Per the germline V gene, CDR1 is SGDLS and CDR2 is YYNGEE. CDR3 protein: CASSVGQASSGNTIYF. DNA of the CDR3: TGTGCCAGCAGCGTAGGGCAGGCGAGCTCTGGAAACACCATATATTTT.